The sequence of this T cell receptor (beta chain) was determined in a study of tissue T cells after allogeneic stem cell transplantation. Study-level points and caveats: Within patients, tissue anatomy strongly shaped TCR repertoire composition.

Generated by immunoSEQ multiplex PCR, the TCRdb table keeps only in-frame clones and is missing some. Among 800 to 900 clones, about 45% were seen once, and the ten largest hold 45% to 50%. This clone was counted only a few times. The antigen remains unidentified. Enrolled prospectively were adult allogeneic hematopoietic cell transplant recipients whose graft-versus-host disease was steroid-refractory. This clonotype was obtained from a female patient aged 40-69 years with steroid-refractory graft-versus-host disease after an allogeneic stem cell transplant. The graft donor may have contributed some T cells. The material was kidney tissue, obtained at autopsy.

The CDR3 here is CASRSWGATDTQYF. The DNA for the CDR3 is TGTGCCAGCAGGTCCTGGGGGGCCACAGATACGCAGTATTTT. V and J are TRBV6-5 and TRBJ2-3; D tentatively fits TRBD1 or TRBD2 (6 bases each). Trimming shortened V by 6 bases and J by 2 bases, and 12 bases separated the two germline ends. Germline CDR1 and CDR2: MNHEY and SVGAGI. This CDR3 region has 14 residues.